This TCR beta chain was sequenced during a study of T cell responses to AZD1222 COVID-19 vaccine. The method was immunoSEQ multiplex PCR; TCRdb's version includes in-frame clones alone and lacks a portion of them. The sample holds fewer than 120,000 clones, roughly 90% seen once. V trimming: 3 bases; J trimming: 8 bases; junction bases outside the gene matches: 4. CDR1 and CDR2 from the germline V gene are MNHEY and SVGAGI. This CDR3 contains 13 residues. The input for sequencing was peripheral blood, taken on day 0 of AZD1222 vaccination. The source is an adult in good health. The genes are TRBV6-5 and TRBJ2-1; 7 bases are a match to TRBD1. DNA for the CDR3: TGTGCCAGCAGTTATCGACAGGGTTATGAGCAGTTCTTC. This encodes CASSYRQGYEQFF.